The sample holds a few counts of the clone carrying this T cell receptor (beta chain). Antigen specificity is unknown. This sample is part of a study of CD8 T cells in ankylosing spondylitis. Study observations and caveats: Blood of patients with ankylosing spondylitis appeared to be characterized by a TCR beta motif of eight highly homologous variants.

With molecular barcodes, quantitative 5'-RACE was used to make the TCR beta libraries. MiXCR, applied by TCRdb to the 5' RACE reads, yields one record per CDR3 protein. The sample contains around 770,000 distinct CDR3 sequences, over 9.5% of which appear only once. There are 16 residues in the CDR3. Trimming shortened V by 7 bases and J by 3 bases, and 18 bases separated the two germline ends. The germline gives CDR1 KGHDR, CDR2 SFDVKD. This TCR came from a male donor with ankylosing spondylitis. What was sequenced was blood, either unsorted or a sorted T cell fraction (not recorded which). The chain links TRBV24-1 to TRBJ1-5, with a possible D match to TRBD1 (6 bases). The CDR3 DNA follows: TGTGCCACCAGCGACCCGACGACAGGAGACAATCAGCCCCAGCATTTT. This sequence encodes CATSDPTTGDNQPQHF.